The following is a T cell receptor (beta chain) sequence with its context. Its antigen is currently not known. No base qualities exist here, and no much larger clone lies one base off it. The treatment or condition label on this specimen signifies: roughly 18 received Ad26.COV2.S at low or high dose, single or two shots; about five received placebo; per-sample allocation not given. Repertoires of vaccine and placebo recipients were sequenced from samples taken on day 63 after the first injection. Between 29 July and 7 August 2020, Cohort 1b enrolled 20 to 30 adults aged 18-55 years at one site in Boston, USA. Ad26.COV2.S was a replication-incompetent adenovirus type 26 vector that expressed a prefusion-stabilized SARS-CoV-2 spike protein derived from the original Wuhan strain. V is shortened by 3 bases, J by 5 bases, and the region joining them spans 10 bases. The CDR3, cysteine through phenylalanine, is 13 amino acids long. The read is trimmed to its CDR3 DNA, 39 bases read in frame from base 1.

The immunoSEQ Assay was used to sequence TCRbeta CDR3 regions. After extraction, genomic DNA underwent amplification by bias-controlled multiplex PCR, followed by high-throughput sequencing. On the study's bioinformatics: To quantify the absolute abundance of every unique TCRbeta CDR3 region, sequences were collapsed and filtered. T cell fraction was estimated by normalizing TCRbeta template counts to usable DNA, with usable DNA measured through amplification of reference genes found in all nucleated cells. Repertoire TCRs were annotated as SARS-CoV-2-specific when V gene, CDR3 amino acid sequence and J gene were exactly matched to a known reactive TCR set. The reference SARS-CoV-2 TCR set was derived from MIRA and filtered for enrichment in COVID-19-positive ImmuneCODE repertoires, a step that removed public or cross-reactive TCRs. Using the MIRA antigens, annotated TCRs were further analysed by specific ORF or by position within an ORF. Depth was the summed frequency of annotated unique rearrangements, while breadth was defined as annotated unique rearrangements over total unique productive rearrangements. TCR breadth was compared between groups using two-sided Wilcoxon rank-sum tests. TCRdb stores this immuneACCESS table with in-frame sequences only. Part of the clones is absent; in the studies checked, under half of the shortfall reflects unresolved V genes, and no reason is known for the rest. V and J calls and clone size come straight from that table; D and trimming were deduced from the DNA. The sample profile shows about 410,000 clones; approximately 90% of them were found once. In total, the top ten clones hold under 3.5% of the sample.

This specimen belongs to a study of Ad26.COV2.S vaccination and SARS-CoV-2 variants (dated by TCRdb to the early 2020s). With respect to the entire study: Donors in the vaccine arm were drawn from COV1001, a phase I-IIa trial of Ad26.COV2.S in healthy adults that was multicentre, randomized, double-blind and placebo-controlled. A total of around 32 samples were included in the TCR-sequenced set, comprising roughly 20 Ad26.COV2.S vaccine recipients, 5 placebo recipients and 8 SARS-CoV-2 convalescent individuals. Ad26.COV2.S was given intramuscularly at 5x10^10 or 1x10^11 viral particles, as a single shot or as two shots 56 days apart. TCRbeta repertoire sequencing served as the tool for gauging how specific and how broad the SARS-CoV-2-reactive T cell receptors were following Ad26.COV2.S vaccination. Investigators remained blinded to trial group allocation during experiments and outcome assessment. Trial participants were randomized into five groups of five, in which low-dose or high-dose Ad26.COV2.S was given once or twice, or placebo was given on both occasions. Study-wide findings and limitations: The authors noted that the TCR breadth and depth analyses may have underestimated total T cell responses. Spike-specific TCR breadth was higher in Ad26.COV2.S recipients than in placebo recipients (P = 0.0014). The study was not powered to compare responses between vaccine doses or regimens. Comparable non-spike TCR breadth was observed between vaccine and placebo recipients, consistent with only spike being contained in the vaccine. After vaccination, spike-specific CD8+ and CD4+ T cell responses were reported to show substantial breadth.

The receptor comes from a person between 18 and 60 years old who received the Ad26.COV2.S COVID-19 vaccine or a placebo. The sequence is built from TRBV12-3 or TRBV12-4 and TRBJ2-5; confidence is insufficient to name the D gene. Sequenced material: peripheral blood, taken in a trial of Ad26.COV2.S vaccine versus placebo. The nucleotides read TGTGCCAGCAGTTTTTGGGGTTCGGAGACCCAGTACTTC. The translation is CASSFWGSETQYF.